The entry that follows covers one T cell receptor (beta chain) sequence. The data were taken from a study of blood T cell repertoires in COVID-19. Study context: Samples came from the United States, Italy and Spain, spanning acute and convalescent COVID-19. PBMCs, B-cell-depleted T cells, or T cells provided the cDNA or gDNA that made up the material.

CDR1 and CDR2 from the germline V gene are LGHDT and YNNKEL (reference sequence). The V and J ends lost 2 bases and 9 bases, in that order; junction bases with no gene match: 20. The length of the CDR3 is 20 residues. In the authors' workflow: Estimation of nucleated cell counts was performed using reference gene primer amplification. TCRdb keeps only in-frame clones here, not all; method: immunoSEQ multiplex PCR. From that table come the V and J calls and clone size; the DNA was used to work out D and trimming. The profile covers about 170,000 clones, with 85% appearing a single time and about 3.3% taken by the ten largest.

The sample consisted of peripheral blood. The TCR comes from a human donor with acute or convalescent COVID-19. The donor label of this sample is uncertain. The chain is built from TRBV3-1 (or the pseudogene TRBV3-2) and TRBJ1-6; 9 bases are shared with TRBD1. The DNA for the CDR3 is TGTGCCAGCAGCCAACGCGTCCCGGGACAGGGAACTCTCGATTTTTCACCCCTCCACTTT. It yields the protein CASSQRVPGQGTLDFSPLHF.